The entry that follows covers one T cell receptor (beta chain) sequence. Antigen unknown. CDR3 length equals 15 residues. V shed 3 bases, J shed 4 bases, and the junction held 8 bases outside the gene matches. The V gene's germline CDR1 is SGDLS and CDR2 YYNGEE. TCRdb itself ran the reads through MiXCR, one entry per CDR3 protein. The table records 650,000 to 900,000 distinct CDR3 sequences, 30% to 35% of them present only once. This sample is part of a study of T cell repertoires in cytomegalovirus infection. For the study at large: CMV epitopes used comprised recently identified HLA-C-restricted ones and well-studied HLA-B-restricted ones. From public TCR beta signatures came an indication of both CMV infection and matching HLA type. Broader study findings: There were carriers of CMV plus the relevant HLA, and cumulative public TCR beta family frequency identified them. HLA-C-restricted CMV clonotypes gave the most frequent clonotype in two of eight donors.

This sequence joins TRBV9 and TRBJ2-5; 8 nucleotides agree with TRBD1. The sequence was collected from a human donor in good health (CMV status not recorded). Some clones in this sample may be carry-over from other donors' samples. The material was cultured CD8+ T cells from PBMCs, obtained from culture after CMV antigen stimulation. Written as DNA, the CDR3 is TGTGCCAGCAGCGCTCCGGACAGGGAGGCAGAGACCCAGTACTTC. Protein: CASSAPDREAETQYF.